Listed below are T cell receptor beta chains from one sample, sequenced in a study of blood T cells in healthy people across ages. From the 5' RACE reads, TCRdb called clonotypes with MiXCR, one entry per CDR3 protein. The sample includes hundreds of thousands of distinct CDR3 sequences, roughly 25% of them seen just once. These sequences were also reported in another study, on T cells of mothers and their children.

Sequencing used blood. The receptors here all came from a boy younger than 18 in good health. The CDR3 runs from the conserved cysteine through the conserved F or W. A D gene is named only where the DNA matches it firmly. Rows may omit the clone size; those that give it use once, few, many or a size class.

>TRBV7-2|15|NA|TRBJ1-1|few
TGTGCCAGCAGCTTAAGGGCCACTATGGTCACTGAAGCTTTCTTT
CASSLRATMVTEAFF
>TRBV28|14|NA|TRBJ1-6|few
TGTGCCAGCACCCGGGACACACTTAATTCACCCCTCCACTTT
CASTRDTLNSPLHF
>TRBV12-3/TRBV12-4|13|NA|TRBJ1-3|few
TGTGCCAGCAGACTCTCGTCTGGAAACACCATATATTTT
CASRLSSGNTIYF
>TRBV29-1|13|NA|TRBJ2-7|few
TGCAGCGTTGTTAGCAGCAGTTCCTACGAGCAGTACTTC
CSVVSSSSYEQYF
>TRBV7-9|15|NA|TRBJ2-2|NA
TGTGCCAGCAGCAGGCCTGGGATGGGAACCGGGGAGCTGTTTTTT
CASSRPGMGTGELFF
>TRBV29-1|14|NA|TRBJ2-5|few
TGCAGCGTTGAAGATCTGTACCTTTCGGAGACCCAGTACTTC
CSVEDLYLSETQYF
>TRBV20-1|14|TRBD1|TRBJ1-2|once
TGCAGTGCTCACGGGACAGGGTCATTCTATGGCTACACCTTC
CSAHGTGSFYGYTF
>TRBV20-1|12|NA|TRBJ2-5|NA
TGCAGTGCTGAGAGGACACAAGAGACCCAGTACTTC
CSAERTQETQYF
>TRBV14|15|NA|TRBJ1-4|NA
TGTGCCAGCAGCCGCTTGGACCGACAAAATGAAAAACTGTTTTTT
CASSRLDRQNEKLFF
>TRBV28|15|TRBD2|TRBJ2-4|NA
TGTGCCAGCAGCCCTACGATAGCGGGGGGAAACATTCAGTACTTC
CASSPTIAGGNIQYF
>TRBV5-5|14|NA|TRBJ2-7|NA
TGTGCCAGCAGCTTTTACAGGGCCCCGGACGAGCAGTACTTC
CASSFYRAPDEQYF
>TRBV12-3/TRBV12-4|17|NA|TRBJ2-1|once
TGTGCCAGCAGCCCTGGGGCCTCAGGGACCCCCTACAATGAGCAGTTCTTC
CASSPGASGTPYNEQFF
>TRBV19|15|TRBD2|TRBJ2-1|once
TGTACCAGTGGATTTATAGCGGGAGTCTACAATGAGCAGTTCTTC
CTSGFIAGVYNEQFF
>TRBV29-1|12|NA|TRBJ2-1|NA
TGCAGCGTTCTACCCGGGGGCAATGAGCAGTTCTTC
CSVLPGGNEQFF
>TRBV2|13|NA|TRBJ2-7|NA
TGTGCCAGCAGTGAAATCAGAAGCTACGAGCAGTACTTC
CASSEIRSYEQYF
>TRBV4-1|16|TRBD2|TRBJ2-7|few
TGCGCCAGCAGCCAAGTGTCCCTAGCGGCCTCCTACGAGCAGTACTTC
CASSQVSLAASYEQYF
>TRBV29-1|15|TRBD2|TRBJ2-7|NA
TGCAGCGTTGAAGAGCCGGGAGGGGGGGCCTACGAGCAGTACTTC
CSVEEPGGGAYEQYF
>TRBV27|16|NA|TRBJ2-1|NA
TGTGCCAGCAGTTTATCCTGGACAACACCAAGCAATGAGCAGTTCTTC
CASSLSWTTPSNEQFF
>TRBV7-3|16|NA|TRBJ2-1|NA
TGTGCCAGCAGCTTAATAGGACTAGGGGGAAACCATGAGCAGTTCTTC
CASSLIGLGGNHEQFF
>TRBV28|17|TRBD2|TRBJ2-5|NA
TGTGCCAGCAGTTTAATACTAGCGGGAGGGCCGTGGGAGACCCAGTACTTC
CASSLILAGGPWETQYF
>TRBV7-2|13|NA|TRBJ2-1|few
TGTGCCAGCAGCCCCGGGGCCCGATATGAGCAGTTCTTC
CASSPGARYEQFF
>TRBV12-3/TRBV12-4|15|TRBD1|TRBJ1-2|NA
TGTGCCAGCAGTTTGGGGACAGGAAATAACTATGGCTACACCTTC
CASSLGTGNNYGYTF
>TRBV10-3|14|TRBD1|TRBJ2-5|many
TGTGCCATCATGAGACCGGGACAGCAAGAGACCCAGTACTTC
CAIMRPGQQETQYF
>TRBV3-1|13|NA|TRBJ1-2|few
TGTGCCAGCAGCCAGATCGGGATCGATGGCTACACCTTC
CASSQIGIDGYTF
>TRBV7-9|15|NA|TRBJ1-2|few
TGTGCCAGCAGCTTAGCAATGACACAGATCTATGGCTACACCTTC
CASSLAMTQIYGYTF
>TRBV12-3/TRBV12-4|15|TRBD1|TRBJ1-4|few
TGTGCCAGCAGTTTACCAGACAGGGCTTTCGAAAAACTGTTTTTT
CASSLPDRAFEKLFF
>TRBV29-1|12|NA|TRBJ2-1|NA
TGCAGCGTCGAGGGGGACGGGGCTGAGCAGTTCTTC
CSVEGDGAEQFF
>TRBV7-9|14|NA|TRBJ2-7|few
TGTGCCAGCAGCTATGACTCAAGCTCCTACGAGCAGTACTTC
CASSYDSSSYEQYF
>TRBV6-5|13|TRBD2|TRBJ2-1|NA
TGTGCCAGCCAACGGGAGGCCCAGGGTGAGCAGTTCTTC
CASQREAQGEQFF
>TRBV12-3/TRBV12-4|18|NA|TRBJ1-2|NA
TGTGCCAGCAGTTTAACCGCCCCTGGTGGAACGATCGACTATGGCTACACCTTC
CASSLTAPGGTIDYGYTF
>TRBV7-8|15|TRBD1|TRBJ2-5|NA
TGTGCCAGCAGCCTATGGGACAGGGGGCGGGAGACCCAGTACTTC
CASSLWDRGRETQYF
>TRBV7-2|14|TRBD2|TRBJ2-3|NA
TGTGCCAGCAGCTGGACCGGGACTAGGGTTGGGCAGTATTTT
CASSWTGTRVGQYF
>TRBV20-1|17|TRBD2|TRBJ2-3|few
TGCAGTGCTAGTATGCTAGCGGGGGGCCGAAGCACAGATACGCAGTATTTT
CSASMLAGGRSTDTQYF
>TRBV7-9|14|NA|TRBJ1-6|many
TGTGCCAGCAGCCCCCTCACTCTTAATTCACCCCTCCACTTT
CASSPLTLNSPLHF
>TRBV9|15|NA|TRBJ2-7|NA
TGTGCCAGCAGCCCCCGCGGTAGCGACTCCTACGAGCAGTACTTC
CASSPRGSDSYEQYF
>TRBV18|15|NA|TRBJ2-7|few
TGTGCCAGCTCACCAGAAGGTCCCAGCGTGTACGAGCAGTACTTC
CASSPEGPSVYEQYF
>TRBV5-1|14|TRBD2|TRBJ2-5|few
TGCGCCAGCAGCTGGGGGGGTCCCCAAGAGACCCAGTACTTC
CASSWGGPQETQYF
>TRBV11-2|14|TRBD1|TRBJ1-2|NA
TGTGCCAGCACCCGGACAGGGGGACTCTATGGCTACACCTTC
CASTRTGGLYGYTF
>TRBV7-8|16|TRBD2|TRBJ2-5|few
TGTGCCAGCAGCTTAAACCTAGCGGGGGGGCAAGAGACCCAGTACTTC
CASSLNLAGGQETQYF
>TRBV18|17|TRBD1|TRBJ2-7|NA
TGTGCCAGCTCAACACCTCTTTGGACAGGGGTTCCGTACGAGCAGTACTTC
CASSTPLWTGVPYEQYF